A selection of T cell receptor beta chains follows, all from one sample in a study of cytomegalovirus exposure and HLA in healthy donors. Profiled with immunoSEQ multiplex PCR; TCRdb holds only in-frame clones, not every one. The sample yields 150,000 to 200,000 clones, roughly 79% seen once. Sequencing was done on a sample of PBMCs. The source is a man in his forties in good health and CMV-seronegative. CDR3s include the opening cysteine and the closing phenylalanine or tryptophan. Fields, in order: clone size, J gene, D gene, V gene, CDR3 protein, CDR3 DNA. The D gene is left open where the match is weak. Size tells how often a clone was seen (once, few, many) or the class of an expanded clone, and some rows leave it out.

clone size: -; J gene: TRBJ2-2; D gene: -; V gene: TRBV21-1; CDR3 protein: CASSTRNNRDRVMKDTGELFF; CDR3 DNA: TGTGCCAGCAGCACACGTAACAACCGGGACAGGGTGATGAAGGACACCGGGGAGCTGTTTTTT
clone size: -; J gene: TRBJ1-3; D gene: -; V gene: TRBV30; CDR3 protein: CAWSVLRDSGNTIYF; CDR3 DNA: TGTGCCTGGAGTGTACTAAGAGACTCTGGAAACACCATATATTTT
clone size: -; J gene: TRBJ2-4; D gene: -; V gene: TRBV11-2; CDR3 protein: CASSLEWMGGYPKNIQYF; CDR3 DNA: TGTGCCAGCAGCTTAGAGTGGATGGGGGGATACCCCAAAAACATTCAGTACTTC
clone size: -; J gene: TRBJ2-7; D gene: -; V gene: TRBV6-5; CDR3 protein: CASSELAGYEQYF; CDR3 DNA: TGTGCCAGCAGTGAACTAGCAGGCTACGAGCAGTACTTC
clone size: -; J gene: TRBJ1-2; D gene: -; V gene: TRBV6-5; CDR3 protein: CASSYRGITSYGYTF; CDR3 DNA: TGTGCCAGCAGTTACCGGGGGATTACCTCCTATGGCTACACCTTC
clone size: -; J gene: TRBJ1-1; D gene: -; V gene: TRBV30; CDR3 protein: CAWDRGMNTEAFF; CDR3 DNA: TGTGCCTGGGATAGGGGCATGAACACTGAAGCTTTCTTT
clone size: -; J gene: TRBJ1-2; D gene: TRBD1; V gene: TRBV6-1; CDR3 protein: CASSDNGQGTGYTF; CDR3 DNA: TGTGCCAGCAGTGATAACGGACAGGGCACTGGCTACACCTTC
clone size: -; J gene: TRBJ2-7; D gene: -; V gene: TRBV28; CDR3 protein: CASSPQVVYEQYF; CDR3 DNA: TGTGCCAGCAGTCCCCAGGTCGTCTACGAGCAGTACTTC
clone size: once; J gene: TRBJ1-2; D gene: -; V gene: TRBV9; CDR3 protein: CASKRDIHGYTF; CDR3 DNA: TGTGCCAGCAAGAGGGATATCCATGGCTACACCTTC
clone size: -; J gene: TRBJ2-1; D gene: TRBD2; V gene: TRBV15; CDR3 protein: CATSGTSGIGDEQFF; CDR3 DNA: TGTGCCACCAGCGGGACTAGCGGGATTGGGGATGAGCAGTTCTTC
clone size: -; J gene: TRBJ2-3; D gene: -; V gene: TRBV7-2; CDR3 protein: CASSLAEEGVEQYF; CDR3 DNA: TGTGCCAGCAGCTTAGCGGAGGAGGGCGTGGAGCAGTATTTT
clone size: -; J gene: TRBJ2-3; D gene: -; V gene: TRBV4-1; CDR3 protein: CASSPTADTQYF; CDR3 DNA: TGCGCCAGCAGCCCAACAGCAGATACGCAGTATTTT
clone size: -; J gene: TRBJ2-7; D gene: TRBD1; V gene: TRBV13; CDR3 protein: CASSQAGTGHYEQYF; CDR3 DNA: TGTGCCAGCAGCCAAGCCGGGACAGGCCACTACGAGCAGTACTTC
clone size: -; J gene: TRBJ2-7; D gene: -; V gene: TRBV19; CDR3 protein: CASRSFGYEQYF; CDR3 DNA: TGTGCCAGTAGGTCTTTCGGCTACGAGCAGTACTTC
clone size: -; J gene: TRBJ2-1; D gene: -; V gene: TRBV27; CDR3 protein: CASSLAGNNEQFF; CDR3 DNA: TGTGCCAGCAGTTTGGCGGGAAACAATGAGCAGTTCTTC
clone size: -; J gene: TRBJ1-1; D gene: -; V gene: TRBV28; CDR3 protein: CASSLRQYPMNTEAFF; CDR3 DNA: TGTGCCAGCAGTTTGCGACAGTACCCCATGAACACTGAAGCTTTCTTT
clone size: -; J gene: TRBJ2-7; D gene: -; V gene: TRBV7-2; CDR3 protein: CASSQGLERKEQYF; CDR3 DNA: TGTGCCAGCAGCCAGGGACTGGAACGTAAGGAGCAGTACTTC
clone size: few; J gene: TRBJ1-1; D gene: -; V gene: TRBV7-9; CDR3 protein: CSSRAGGGAFF; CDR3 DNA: TGTTCCAGCAGGGCCGGGGGAGGCGCTTTCTTT
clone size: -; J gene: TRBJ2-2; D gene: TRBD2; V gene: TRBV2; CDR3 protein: CASKLRTSGGGGELFF; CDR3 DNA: TGTGCCAGCAAGCTAAGGACTAGCGGGGGCGGCGGGGAGCTGTTTTTT
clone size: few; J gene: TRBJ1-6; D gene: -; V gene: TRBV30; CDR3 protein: CAWVRDTSPNSPLHF; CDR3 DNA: TGTGCCTGGGTCCGGGACACTTCCCCTAATTCACCCCTCCACTTT
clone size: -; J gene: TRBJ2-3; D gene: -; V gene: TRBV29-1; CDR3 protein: CSVRHRTDTQYF; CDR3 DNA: TGCAGCGTAAGACACCGCACAGATACGCAGTATTTT
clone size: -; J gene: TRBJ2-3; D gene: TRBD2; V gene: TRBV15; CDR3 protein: CATSRDLSSGRPDTQYF; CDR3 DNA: TGTGCCACCAGCAGAGATCTGTCTAGCGGGAGACCAGATACGCAGTATTTT
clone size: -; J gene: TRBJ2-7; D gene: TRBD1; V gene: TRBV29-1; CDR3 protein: CSVAGQGMGEQYF; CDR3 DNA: TGCAGCGTTGCGGGACAGGGCATGGGCGAGCAGTACTTC
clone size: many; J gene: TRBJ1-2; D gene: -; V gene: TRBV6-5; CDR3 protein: CASSWGRGYGYTF; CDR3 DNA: TGTGCCAGCAGTTGGGGGCGAGGCTATGGCTACACCTTC